One sample yielded the 28 T cell receptor beta chains listed below, sequenced in a study of blood T cell repertoires in COVID-19. Using immunoSEQ multiplex PCR, the repertoire was profiled, and TCRdb retains in-frame clones only, with some absent. The table has roughly 42,000 clones, roughly nine tenths seen once. The sample taken for sequencing was peripheral blood. The receptors were sampled from a young man with active or convalescent COVID-19.

This chain links TRBV30 with TRBJ1-6, with 8 bases matching TRBD1. Germline CDR1 GTSNPN, CDR2 SVGIG (reference sequence). After removal of 5 bases from V and 9 bases from J, the junction contained 9 bases not matched to a gene. The CDR3 has 14 residues. This CDR3 is CAWALSGGTSPLHF. The CDR3 DNA reads TGTGCCTGGGCTCTTTCAGGGGGCACTTCACCCCTCCACTTT.

The chain recombines TRBV4-1 with TRBJ2-7; 11 bases are shared with TRBD2. CDR1 and CDR2 (germline): MGHRA, YSYEKL. This CDR3 contains 15 residues. V lost 1 base and J lost 3; bases outside the gene matches: 2. The CDR3 nucleotides are TGCGCCAGCAGCCAAGGGACTAGCGGGTACTACGAGCAGTACTTC. Encoded protein: CASSQGTSGYYEQYF.

V is TRBV28 and J is TRBJ1-2, with 7 bases identical to TRBD1. This CDR3 comprises 15 residues. Germline V lookup: CDR1 MDHEN, CDR2 SYDVKM. The J segment lost 4 bases and the V segment lost 4 bases, leaving 9 bases of the junction unmatched. CDR3 in amino acids: CASSYDRVGAYGYTF. The CDR3 coding sequence is TGTGCCAGCAGTTACGACAGGGTGGGAGCCTATGGCTACACCTTC.

The DNA for the CDR3 is TGTGCCAGCAGGGTAGGGGGACCCTACGAGCAGTACTTC. It is translated as CASRVGGPYEQYF. The chain links TRBV2 to TRBJ2-7; TRBD1 is a possible D gene (6 bases). The CDR3 sequence is 13 residues long. CDR1 is SNHLY, CDR2 FYNNEI, per germline. V lost 6 bases, J lost 2 bases, and 11 bases lay in between. The full variable domain, completed using reference TRBV2 and TRBJ2-7, is EPEVTQTPSHQVTQMGQEVILRCVPISNHLYFYWYRQILGQKVEFLVSFYNNEISEKSEIFDDQFSVERPDGSNFTLKIRSTKLEDSAMYFCASRVGGPYEQYFGPGTRLTVT.

This rearrangement joins TRBV27 to TRBJ1-2; D not resolved. The CDR3 covers 13 residues. V lost 2 bases and J lost 1, with 5 bases in between. In germline, CDR1 is MNHEY, CDR2 SMNVEV (reference sequence). This CDR3 is CASSLRVNYGYTF. The CDR3 nucleotides are TGTGCCAGCAGTTTACGCGTTAACTATGGCTACACCTTC.

This sequence joins TRBV6-1 and TRBJ1-5; D is perhaps TRBD1 (5 bases). The germline CDR1 and CDR2 sequences are MNHNS and SASEGT. The CDR3 consists of 15 residues. Trimming pared 1 base from V and 2 bases from J, leaving 9 bases between. CDR3 in DNA: TGTGCCAGCAGTGAAGTCGGAGGGGGCAATCAGCCCCAGCATTTT. Translating it yields CASSEVGGGNQPQHF.

The gene calls are TRBV6-5 and TRBJ1-4; 8 nucleotides agree with TRBD1. CDR3 size: 13 residues. CDR1 MNHEY and CDR2 SVGAGI come from the germline V gene. The J segment lost 8 bases and the V segment lost 5 bases, leaving 4 bases of the junction unmatched. For the CDR3, the DNA is TGTGCCAGCAGTCCAAACAGGGGGGAAAAACTGTTTTTT. It yields the protein CASSPNRGEKLFF.

This chain joins TRBV7-9 and TRBJ1-4; D is uncertain. The V end lost 3 bases, the J end lost 7 bases, and 12 bases lay between the germline ends. Germline values: CDR1 SEHNR, CDR2 FQNEAQ (reference sequence). There are 14 residues in the CDR3. Here the CDR3 reads CASSFAGRSEKLFF. As DNA, the CDR3 is TGTGCCAGCAGCTTTGCAGGTAGATCTGAAAAACTGTTTTTT.

Only one count was recorded for this clone. The chain recombines TRBV19 with TRBJ2-5; 9 nucleotides line up with TRBD2. Germline CDR1 LNHDA, CDR2 SQIVND (reference sequence). The CDR3 is 16 amino acids. Losses at the gene ends were 2 bases for V and 4 bases for J; bases not matched to a gene: 8. As DNA, the CDR3 is TGTGCCAGTAGTATAAGCCTAGCGGGATGGGGAGAGACCCAGTACTTC. Its protein product is CASSISLAGWGETQYF.

The rearrangement uses TRBV2 and TRBJ2-7; D is perhaps TRBD1 (6 bases). CDR1 is SNHLY and CDR2 is FYNNEI in the germline V gene. V lost 5 bases, J lost 2 bases, and 10 bases lay in between. There are 13 residues in the CDR3. For the CDR3, the DNA is TGTGCCAGCAGTCTTAGACAGGCCTACGAGCAGTACTTC. Translation gives CASSLRQAYEQYF.

Here the CDR3 reads CASSQGLAGATGTGELFF. For the CDR3, the DNA is TGCGCCAGCAGCCAAGGCCTAGCGGGAGCCACGGGGACCGGGGAGCTGTTTTTT. The chain uses TRBV4-3 and TRBJ2-2; 10 positions agree with TRBD2. V gave up 1 base and J gave up 5 bases; unmatched junction bases: 10. The CDR3 covers 18 residues. Germline V gene sequence: CDR1 LGHNA, CDR2 YSLEER.

On this clone: At one boundary the junction diverges from the germline segment, which might be a read error. Here the CDR3 DNA reads TGTGCCAGCAGTTCATTCAGGACTAGCAGAGATACGCAGTATTTT. Protein: CASSSFRTSRDTQYF. This chain uses TRBV7-9 with TRBJ2-3; 8 bases match TRBD2. The CDR3 sequence is 15 residues long. The germline gives CDR1 SEHNR, CDR2 FQNEAQ (reference sequence).

The CDR3 sequence: CASSPQARADTQYF. In DNA form, the CDR3 reads TGTGCCAGCAGCCCCCAAGCCAGGGCAGATACGCAGTATTTT. The chain uses TRBV3-1 (or the pseudogene TRBV3-2) and TRBJ2-3; maybe TRBD1 (5 bases). Germline V lookup: CDR1 LGHDT, CDR2 YNNKEL (reference sequence). V lost 4 bases, J lost 4 bases, and 12 bases lay in between. The CDR3 is 14 amino acids.

The rearrangement joins TRBV5-1 to TRBJ1-2, with a weak D call TRBD1 (5 bases). Trimming pared 3 bases from V and 10 bases from J, leaving 16 bases between. Germline assignment: CDR1 SGHRS and CDR2 YFSETQ. This CDR3 is 13 amino acids long. As DNA, the CDR3 is TGCGCCAGCAGCTCGATGTTGACAGTGGACTACACCTTC. Its protein is CASSSMLTVDYTF.

The chain uses TRBV6-5 and TRBJ1-2; 9 bases agree with TRBD1. Per germline, CDR1 MNHEY and CDR2 SVGAGI. With 6 bases clipped from V and 4 bases from J, the junction kept 9 bases outside the gene matches. The length of the CDR3 is 15 residues. The CDR3 DNA sequence: TGTGCCAGCAGGTACAGAACAGGGGGCAGCTATGGCTACACCTTC. Residues: CASRYRTGGSYGYTF.

The chain carries TRBV28 and TRBJ2-7, with TRBD1 identical over 8 bases. The germline V gene encodes CDR1 MDHEN and CDR2 SYDVKM. The CDR3 has 16 amino acids. With 5 bases clipped from V and 1 base from J, the junction kept 10 bases outside the gene matches. This CDR3 is CASSLSTGGKSYEQYV. The CDR3 DNA reads TGTGCCAGCAGTCTCAGTACAGGGGGTAAGTCCTACGAGCAGTACGTC.

The chain has TRBV10-3 and TRBJ2-7; D is ambiguous. V lost 3 bases and J 3 bases, leaving 6 bases between the germline ends. From germline, CDR1 is ENHRY and CDR2 SYGVKD. This CDR3 spans 12 amino acids. The CDR3 loop reads CAISDFVYEQYF. CDR3 DNA sequence: TGTGCCATCAGTGACTTTGTCTACGAGCAGTACTTC.

The V gene is TRBV4-2, the J gene TRBJ1-3; TRBD1 might be the D (6 bases). The V end lost 3 bases, the J end lost 4 bases, and 19 bases lay between the germline ends. The CDR3 sequence is 17 residues long. Germline lookup yields CDR1 LGHNA and CDR2 YNFKEQ. The CDR3 here is CASSQVPTGQGGNTIYF. The CDR3 DNA follows: TGTGCCAGCAGCCAGGTCCCTACGGGACAAGGGGGAAACACCATATATTTT.

The CDR3 sequence is CASTTTGSGQPQHF. CDR3 sequence (DNA): TGTGCCAGTACCACAACAGGGTCGGGTCAGCCCCAGCATTTT. The chain employs TRBV19 and TRBJ1-5; possibly TRBD1 for D (6 bases). Germline assignment: CDR1 LNHDA and CDR2 SQIVND (reference sequence). V was shortened by 7 bases and J by 6 bases, with 16 bases between the two germline ends. The CDR3 totals 14 residues.

The J gene is TRBJ1-2, the V gene TRBV7-8, with D unresolved. This CDR3 is 14 amino acids long. CDR1 SGHVS and CDR2 FQNEAQ come from the germline V gene. V lost 1 base to trimming and J lost 4 bases, with 10 bases between them. For the CDR3, the DNA is TGTGCCAGCAGCTTAGGCGATACTGGCTATGGCTACACCTTC. This encodes CASSLGDTGYGYTF. The full variable domain, rest sourced from reference TRBV7-8 and TRBJ1-2, is GAGVSQSPRYKVAKRGQDVALRCDPISGHVSLFWYQQALGQGPEFLTYFQNEAQLDKSGLPSDRFFAERPEGSVSTLKIQRTQQEDSAVYLCASSLGDTGYGYTFGSGTRLTVV.

The chain couples TRBV18 to TRBJ1-2; 8 nucleotides match TRBD1. The germline V gene encodes CDR1 KGHSH and CDR2 LQKENI. J lost 8 bases, V lost 3 bases, and 11 bases had no gene match. The CDR3 is made up of 15 amino acids. The CDR3 DNA reads as TGTGCCAGCTCACCTAGACAGGGGCCCCCGGAGGGCTACACCTTC. Its protein is CASSPRQGPPEGYTF.

The chain employs TRBV5-1 and TRBJ2-3; no firm D call. The CDR3 extends over 16 amino acids. Looked up from germline, CDR1 is SGHRS and CDR2 is YFSETQ. V shed 0 bases and J shed 6 bases, with 17 bases lying between them. In DNA form, the CDR3 reads TGCGCCAGCAGCTTGGCCGTGATACAAGCAGCGGATACGCAGTATTTT. Encoded protein: CASSLAVIQAADTQYF.

This chain connects TRBV11-2 to TRBJ2-6; D might be TRBD2 (5 bases). This CDR3 contains 14 residues. Germline CDR1 and CDR2: SGHAT and FQNNGV. The ends were cut back, 5 bases at V and 2 bases at J, with 7 bases in the middle. The DNA for the CDR3 is TGTGCCAGCAGCCGAGGGACTGGGGCCAACGTCCTGACTTTC. Protein: CASSRGTGANVLTF. The full variable domain, with the rest looked up from reference TRBV11-2 and TRBJ2-6, is EAGVAQSPRYKIIEKRQSVAFWCNPISGHATLYWYQQILGQGPKLLIQFQNNGVVDDSQLPKDRFSAERLKGVDSTLKIQPAKLEDSAVYLCASSRGTGANVLTFGAGSRLTVL.

The gene calls are TRBV5-6 and TRBJ2-5, with D maybe TRBD2 (6 bases). The V gene's germline CDR1 is SGHDT and CDR2 YYEEEE. The ends were cut back, 1 base at V and 5 bases at J, with 15 bases in the middle. This CDR3 region has 15 residues. The CDR3 sequence: CASSLNGRLGETQYF. DNA for the CDR3: TGTGCCAGCAGCTTGAACGGCAGACTAGGGGAGACCCAGTACTTC.

The chain carries TRBV25-1 and TRBJ2-2; TRBD2 agrees at 8 bases. CDR3 length equals 17 residues. The germline gives CDR1 MGHDK, CDR2 SYGVNS. V shed 4 bases and J 0 bases; nucleotides not matched to a gene: 7. The CDR3 DNA reads TGTGCCAGCAGTGGGCGACTAGCGCCGGCGAACACCGGGGAGCTGTTTTTT. Encoded protein: CASSGRLAPANTGELFF.

The chain couples TRBV10-1 to TRBJ2-1; D is unresolved. Trimming cost V 4 bases and J 4 bases, with 5 bases left between them. The CDR3 is 12 residues long. Germline CDR1 reads WNHNN; CDR2 reads SYGVQD (reference sequence). In DNA, the CDR3 is TGCGCCAGCAGTGCACAGTACAATGAGCAGTTCTTC. This gives the protein CASSAQYNEQFF.

J is TRBJ2-3 and V is TRBV10-3, with 8 bases identical to TRBD1. The CDR3 is made up of 14 amino acids. The trim removed 6 bases at V and 3 bases at J, leaving 5 bases unmatched. Germline V gene sequence: CDR1 ENHRY, CDR2 SYGVKD. The CDR3, as DNA: TGTGCCATCAGGGGGACAGGTTCTACAGATACGCAGTATTTT. This gives the protein CAIRGTGSTDTQYF.

This clone was observed once. V usage is TRBV19 and J usage is TRBJ2-2, with D possibly TRBD1 on 6 matching bases. Per the germline V gene, CDR1 is LNHDA and CDR2 is SQIVND (reference sequence). Trimming left V 3 bases short and J 8 bases short, with 19 bases between. This CDR3 comprises 16 residues. CDR3 loop: CASSMEAGALGGELFF. The DNA for the CDR3 is TGTGCCAGTAGTATGGAGGCAGGGGCCTTAGGTGGGGAGCTGTTTTTT.